This T cell receptor (delta chain) is drawn from a study of γδ T cells in repeated Plasmodium falciparum infection. TCRdb called clones anew from the multiplex PCR reads with CATT. The sample includes around 57,000 delta-chain clones, over 1.5% of them seen just once. Bulk repertoires came from Vgamma9/Vdelta2+ or Vdelta2-negative gammadelta T cells flow-sorted from PBMC. This CDR3 has 20 residues. Germline CDR1 and CDR2: TSWWSYY and QGS. With V trimmed by 4 bases and J by 8 bases, 27 bases remained unmatched. This clone occurred a few times. This DNA translates differently at residue 17 from the TCRdb protein, which is that of a much larger clone; a read error is likely, and the protein shown is the DNA's own translation.

This receptor was taken from a pool of human donors (malaria-infected and uninfected, not separated). The source material was gamma-delta T cells from blood. The chain couples TRDV1 to TRDJ1, with TRDD3 matching over 8 bases. The J gene, not given by TCRdb, was assigned here from a germline match of the nucleotide sequence. The DNA of the CDR3 is TGTGCTCTTGGGGCGACGGCTCTCCCTCACGAAACTGGGGGGATAACAAAACTCATCTTT. It encodes CALGATALPHETGGITKLIF.